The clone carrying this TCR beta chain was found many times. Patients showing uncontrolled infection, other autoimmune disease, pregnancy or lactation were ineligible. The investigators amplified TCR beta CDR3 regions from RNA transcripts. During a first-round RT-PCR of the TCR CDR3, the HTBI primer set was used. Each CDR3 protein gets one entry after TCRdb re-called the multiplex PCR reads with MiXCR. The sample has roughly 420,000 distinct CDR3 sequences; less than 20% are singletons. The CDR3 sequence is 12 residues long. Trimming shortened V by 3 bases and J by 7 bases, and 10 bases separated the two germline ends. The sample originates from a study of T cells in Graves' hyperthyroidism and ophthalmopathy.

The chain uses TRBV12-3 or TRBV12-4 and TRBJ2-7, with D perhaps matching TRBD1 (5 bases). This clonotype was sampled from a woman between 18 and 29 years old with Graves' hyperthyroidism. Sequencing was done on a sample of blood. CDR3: CASSFSAGEQYF. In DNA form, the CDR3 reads TGTGCCAGCAGTTTTTCGGCAGGGGAGCAGTACTTC.